This TCR beta chain derives from a study of blood T cell repertoires in COVID-19. The overall study: Material from acute and convalescent COVID-19 was sourced from the United States, Italy and Spain.

Germline V gene sequence: CDR1 MNHEY, CDR2 SVGAGI. The CDR3 sequence is 14 residues long. V gave up 6 bases and J gave up 0 bases; unmatched junction bases: 4. Sequencing used immunoSEQ multiplex PCR; TCRdb keeps in-frame clones, though not all of them. Among approximately 150,000 clones listed, nearly 90% were seen once. Worth noting for this clone: The sample has other DNA sequences that encode this CDR3 too.

The rearrangement uses TRBV6-5 and TRBJ1-2, with 7 bases identical to TRBD1. The clonotype was recovered from a man in his 70s with acute or convalescent COVID-19. Sequencing used peripheral blood. The CDR3 spells CASRPTGANYGYTF. In DNA, the CDR3 is TGTGCCAGCAGGCCCACAGGGGCTAACTATGGCTACACCTTC.